The 8 T cell receptor beta chains below all came from one sample that was sequenced in a study of blood T cells in healthy people across ages. PCR was performed a second time for about 6 to 11 cycles using a sample-barcoded 5' primer and a J-beta primer mix. TCRdb re-called the 5' RACE reads through MiXCR, storing one row per CDR3 protein. The table lists 1 million to 1.2 million distinct CDR3 sequences, under 40% of them singletons, with about an eighth in the top ten. The sample comprised blood. Source of these receptors: a man aged 18 to 30 in good health.

The rearrangement links TRBV9 to TRBJ1-1, with 7 bases fitting TRBD1. The CDR3 has 14 residues. J lost 3 bases, V lost 0 bases, and 2 bases had no gene match. Germline-derived CDR1 and CDR2 are SGDLS and YYNGEE. CDR3 nucleotide sequence: TGTGCCAGCAGCGTAGATCAGGGGGACACTGAAGCTTTCTTT. As protein: CASSVDQGDTEAFF.

This clonotype appeared many times. The rearrangement uses TRBV29-1 and TRBJ2-7; D remains unclear. Trimming took 0 bases from V and 1 from J, leaving 7 bases between them. The CDR3 extends over 13 amino acids. Germline V lookup: CDR1 SQVTM, CDR2 ANQGSEA. In DNA form, the CDR3 reads TGCAGCGTTGAAGATCCCAGATCCTACGAGCAGTACTTC. It codes for CSVEDPRSYEQYF.

A few counts support this clonotype. The rearrangement links TRBV29-1 to TRBJ2-3, with TRBD2 matching over 11 bases. Trimming removed 5 bases from V and 6 bases from J; junction bases left unmatched: 7. This CDR3 region has 14 residues. CDR1 is SQVTM and CDR2 is ANQGSEA in the germline V gene. The DNA for the CDR3 is TGCAGCGTTCGTACTAGCGGGGGATGGGATACGCAGTATTTT. Its protein is CSVRTSGGWDTQYF.

This clonotype was found a few times. V and J are TRBV6-6 and TRBJ2-1; tentatively, D is TRBD1 or TRBD2 (6 bases each). CDR1 is MNHNY and CDR2 is SVGAGI in the germline V gene (reference sequence). Trimming shortened V by 5 bases and J by 3 bases, and 14 bases separated the two germline ends. The CDR3 runs 15 residues. The CDR3 region has the DNA TGTGCCAGCAGTCCCGGGGGCAGGATCTACAATGAGCAGTTCTTC. It yields the protein CASSPGGRIYNEQFF.

This clonotype has only a few counts. The V and J genes are TRBV7-6 and TRBJ2-1; D is unclear. Trimming took 4 bases from V and 12 from J, leaving 10 bases between them. CDR1 is SGHVS, CDR2 FNYEAQ, per germline. The CDR3 consists of 11 residues. This CDR3 reads CASSSDQMQFF. The CDR3 DNA sequence: TGTGCCAGCAGCTCCGACCAGATGCAGTTCTTC.

The chain joins TRBV2 to TRBJ2-3, with 11 positions matching TRBD2. J was trimmed by 1 base and V by 5 bases; bases with no gene match: 2. Per the germline V gene, CDR1 is SNHLY and CDR2 is FYNNEI. CDR3 length: 15 residues. The DNA for the CDR3 is TGTGCCAGCAGTTGGACTAGCGGGCGCACAGATACGCAGTATTTT. Translation: CASSWTSGRTDTQYF.

The chain recombines TRBV7-9 with TRBJ2-2, with TRBD2 matching 9 bases. CDR3 size: 15 residues. The germline V gene encodes CDR1 SEHNR and CDR2 FQNEAQ (reference sequence). Trimming at V came to 3 bases and at J to 4 bases, leaving 3 bases not matched to a gene. The CDR3: CASSLKREATGELFF. The CDR3 nucleotides are TGTGCCAGCAGCTTGAAGCGGGAGGCCACCGGGGAGCTGTTTTTT.

Remarks on this clonotype: Germline and junction disagree at one end, which may indicate a read error. The rearrangement uses TRBV20-1 and TRBJ1-1, with D hard to call. Looked up from germline, CDR1 is DFQATT and CDR2 is SNEGSKA (reference sequence). The CDR3 spans 12 residues. The CDR3 protein is CSVGNMNTEAFF. CDR3 nucleotides: TGCAGTGTTGGTAACATGAACACTGAGGCTTTCTTT.